Listed below are T cell receptor beta chains from one sample, sequenced in a study of response to subunit inactivated influenza vaccine. TCRdb fed the RT-PCR reads into MiXCR, producing one record per CDR3 protein. This table has about 480,000 distinct CDR3 sequences, 10% to 15% appearing once. The material was PBMCs from blood, obtained about 40 days after vaccination. The source of these receptors is a man aged 50-59 years who received an inactivated influenza vaccine. CDR3s include the opening cysteine and the closing phenylalanine or tryptophan. A D gene is named only where the DNA matches it firmly. Some rows mark clone size as missing; the rest say once, few, many or name a class of expanded clone.

j_call: TRBJ2-2; cdr3_length: 13; d_call: -; clone_size: -; v_call: TRBV12-3/TRBV12-4; cdr3_aa: CASRWGHTGELFF; cdr3_nt: TGTGCCAGCAGATGGGGGCACACCGGGGAGCTGTTTTTT
j_call: TRBJ2-7; cdr3_length: 14; d_call: -; clone_size: -; v_call: TRBV7-2; cdr3_aa: CASSLERSSYEQYF; cdr3_nt: TGTGCCAGCAGCTTGGAAAGGAGCTCCTACGAGCAGTACTTC
j_call: TRBJ2-3; cdr3_length: 13; d_call: -; clone_size: many; v_call: TRBV7-2; cdr3_aa: CASSFGRADTQYF; cdr3_nt: TGTGCCAGCAGCTTCGGTCGAGCAGATACGCAGTATTTT
j_call: TRBJ1-5; cdr3_length: 14; d_call: -; clone_size: few; v_call: TRBV19; cdr3_aa: CASSMDGSNQPQHF; cdr3_nt: TGTGCCAGTAGTATGGATGGTAGCAATCAGCCCCAGCATTTT
j_call: TRBJ2-1; cdr3_length: 18; d_call: TRBD1; clone_size: many; v_call: TRBV2; cdr3_aa: CASSGGTGNGGYYNEQFF; cdr3_nt: TGTGCCAGCAGTGGCGGGACAGGGAATGGAGGGTACTACAATGAGCAGTTCTTC
j_call: TRBJ2-5; cdr3_length: 12; d_call: -; clone_size: -; v_call: TRBV20-1; cdr3_aa: CSACRNQETQYF; cdr3_nt: TGCAGTGCTTGTCGAAATCAAGAGACCCAGTACTTC
j_call: TRBJ1-1; cdr3_length: 11; d_call: -; clone_size: few; v_call: TRBV20-1; cdr3_aa: CSAYRTTEAFF; cdr3_nt: TGCAGTGCATACCGGACCACTGAAGCTTTCTTT
j_call: TRBJ2-2; cdr3_length: 17; d_call: TRBD1; clone_size: few; v_call: TRBV6-2/TRBV6-3; cdr3_aa: CASSPLPGQGIVGELFF; cdr3_nt: TGTGCCAGCAGCCCACTCCCGGGACAGGGAATCGTCGGGGAGCTGTTTTTT
j_call: TRBJ1-2; cdr3_length: 12; d_call: -; clone_size: few; v_call: TRBV10-3; cdr3_aa: CAISGPGNGYTF; cdr3_nt: TGTGCCATCAGTGGGCCAGGGAATGGCTACACCTTC
j_call: TRBJ2-3; cdr3_length: 17; d_call: TRBD2; clone_size: -; v_call: TRBV28; cdr3_aa: CASSFIGLAGDPDTQYF; cdr3_nt: TGTGCCAGCAGTTTCATTGGACTAGCGGGAGACCCAGATACGCAGTATTTT
j_call: TRBJ2-5; cdr3_length: 13; d_call: -; clone_size: -; v_call: TRBV6-2/TRBV6-3; cdr3_aa: CASSYTPRETQYF; cdr3_nt: TGTGCCAGCAGTTACACCCCCCGGGAGACCCAGTACTTC
j_call: TRBJ2-7; cdr3_length: 15; d_call: TRBD2; clone_size: many; v_call: TRBV11-2; cdr3_aa: CASSSGLAGIYEQYF; cdr3_nt: TGTGCCAGCAGCTCGGGACTAGCGGGGATCTACGAGCAGTACTTC
j_call: TRBJ2-7; cdr3_length: 13; d_call: -; clone_size: many; v_call: TRBV5-1; cdr3_aa: CASSPSGTYEQYF; cdr3_nt: TGCGCCAGCAGTCCCTCGGGAACCTACGAGCAGTACTTC
j_call: TRBJ2-2; cdr3_length: 16; d_call: -; clone_size: few; v_call: TRBV12-3/TRBV12-4; cdr3_aa: CASSSRGERGTGELFF; cdr3_nt: TGTGCCAGCAGTTCCCGCGGGGAAAGGGGCACCGGGGAGCTGTTTTTT
j_call: TRBJ2-5; cdr3_length: 14; d_call: TRBD1; clone_size: many; v_call: TRBV4-2; cdr3_aa: CASSDRGNQETQYF; cdr3_nt: TGTGCCAGCTCAGACAGGGGCAACCAAGAGACCCAGTACTTC
j_call: TRBJ2-5; cdr3_length: 16; d_call: -; clone_size: few; v_call: TRBV11-2; cdr3_aa: CASSFGRAEVQETQYF; cdr3_nt: TGTGCCAGCAGCTTCGGCAGGGCTGAGGTACAAGAGACCCAGTACTTC
j_call: TRBJ2-1; cdr3_length: 17; d_call: -; clone_size: -; v_call: TRBV3-1; cdr3_aa: CASSLRWGRETYNEQFF; cdr3_nt: TGTGCCAGCAGTCTGAGATGGGGGCGGGAGACCTACAATGAGCAGTTCTTC
j_call: TRBJ2-5; cdr3_length: 13; d_call: -; clone_size: -; v_call: TRBV7-2; cdr3_aa: CASSRDNQETQYF; cdr3_nt: TGTGCCAGCAGCCGGGACAACCAAGAGACCCAGTACTTC
j_call: TRBJ2-1; cdr3_length: 17; d_call: -; clone_size: many; v_call: TRBV12-3/TRBV12-4; cdr3_aa: CASSHDNRVIYINEQFF; cdr3_nt: TGTGCCAGCAGCCACGATAATAGGGTCATTTACATCAATGAGCAGTTCTTC
j_call: TRBJ2-7; cdr3_length: 20; d_call: TRBD2; clone_size: -; v_call: TRBV11-2; cdr3_aa: CASSPRQGLLAGGHFYEQYF; cdr3_nt: TGTGCCAGCAGCCCACGACAGGGGTTACTAGCGGGGGGACACTTCTACGAGCAGTACTTC
j_call: TRBJ2-3; cdr3_length: 16; d_call: TRBD2; clone_size: few; v_call: TRBV5-1; cdr3_aa: CASSPTSGGVGDTQYF; cdr3_nt: TGCGCCAGCAGCCCTACTAGCGGGGGGGTTGGAGATACGCAGTATTTT
j_call: TRBJ2-1; cdr3_length: 12; d_call: -; clone_size: few; v_call: TRBV29-1; cdr3_aa: CSVRKGQAEQFF; cdr3_nt: TGCAGCGTTCGAAAAGGGCAGGCTGAGCAGTTCTTC
j_call: TRBJ2-7; cdr3_length: 15; d_call: TRBD2; clone_size: -; v_call: TRBV7-2; cdr3_aa: CASSLVSGGHYEQYF; cdr3_nt: TGTGCCAGCAGCTTGGTGAGCGGGGGACACTACGAGCAGTACTTC
j_call: TRBJ2-3; cdr3_length: 24; d_call: TRBD2; clone_size: -; v_call: TRBV14; cdr3_aa: CASSQMKGGLAGGLPTTSTDTQYF; cdr3_nt: TGTGCCAGCAGCCAAATGAAAGGGGGACTAGCGGGAGGACTCCCAACGACTAGCACAGATACGCAGTATTTT
j_call: TRBJ2-7; cdr3_length: 12; d_call: -; clone_size: few; v_call: TRBV12-3/TRBV12-4; cdr3_aa: CASSSGLYEQYF; cdr3_nt: TGTGCCAGCAGTTCAGGGTTATACGAGCAGTACTTC
j_call: TRBJ1-2; cdr3_length: 13; d_call: -; clone_size: few; v_call: TRBV10-3; cdr3_aa: CAISVEGNYGYTF; cdr3_nt: TGTGCCATCAGTGTTGAAGGGAACTATGGCTACACCTTC
j_call: TRBJ2-1; cdr3_length: 14; d_call: -; clone_size: few; v_call: TRBV7-9; cdr3_aa: CASSFLGFYNEQFF; cdr3_nt: TGTGCCAGCAGCTTTCTCGGGTTCTACAATGAGCAGTTCTTC
j_call: TRBJ2-7; cdr3_length: 14; d_call: TRBD1; clone_size: few; v_call: TRBV12-3/TRBV12-4; cdr3_aa: CASTLTGGHYEQYF; cdr3_nt: TGTGCCAGCACTCTCACAGGGGGTCACTACGAGCAGTACTTC
j_call: TRBJ1-1; cdr3_length: 18; d_call: -; clone_size: few; v_call: TRBV5-1; cdr3_aa: CASQVPDSSPLMNTEAFF; cdr3_nt: TGCGCCAGTCAGGTCCCCGACAGCTCACCTCTCATGAACACTGAAGCTTTCTTT
j_call: TRBJ2-2; cdr3_length: 13; d_call: -; clone_size: few; v_call: TRBV10-3; cdr3_aa: CAITSGVTGELFF; cdr3_nt: TGTGCCATCACCTCGGGAGTCACCGGGGAGCTGTTTTTT
j_call: TRBJ2-1; cdr3_length: 18; d_call: TRBD2; clone_size: -; v_call: TRBV27; cdr3_aa: CATRGLGTSFKDYNEQFF; cdr3_nt: TGTGCCACCAGGGGACTCGGGACTAGCTTTAAGGACTACAATGAGCAGTTCTTC
j_call: TRBJ2-7; cdr3_length: 18; d_call: -; clone_size: few; v_call: TRBV20-1; cdr3_aa: CSAREGAGRLAIAYEQYF; cdr3_nt: TGCAGTGCTAGAGAGGGCGCAGGGAGGCTAGCGATCGCCTACGAGCAGTACTTC
j_call: TRBJ2-3; cdr3_length: 16; d_call: TRBD2; clone_size: few; v_call: TRBV20-1; cdr3_aa: CSARPPLAGVSDTQYF; cdr3_nt: TGCAGTGCTAGACCCCCCCTCGCGGGAGTGTCAGATACGCAGTATTTT
j_call: TRBJ2-2; cdr3_length: 21; d_call: -; clone_size: few; v_call: TRBV9; cdr3_aa: CASSVEMGRSPSPQNTGELFF; cdr3_nt: TGTGCCAGCAGCGTAGAAATGGGACGCAGCCCGTCGCCCCAGAACACCGGGGAGCTGTTTTTT
j_call: TRBJ2-5; cdr3_length: 11; d_call: -; clone_size: few; v_call: TRBV4-2; cdr3_aa: CASSQGDSVHF; cdr3_nt: TGTGCCAGCAGCCAGGGGGACTCCGTCCACTTC
j_call: TRBJ1-6; cdr3_length: 15; d_call: -; clone_size: few; v_call: TRBV9; cdr3_aa: CASSVDLNYNSPLHF; cdr3_nt: TGTGCCAGCAGCGTAGATTTGAATTATAATTCACCCCTCCACTTT
j_call: TRBJ1-2; cdr3_length: 17; d_call: -; clone_size: many; v_call: TRBV30; cdr3_aa: CAWSISGHGTPNYGYTF; cdr3_nt: TGTGCCTGGAGTATTTCAGGGCACGGGACACCCAACTATGGCTACACCTTC
j_call: TRBJ2-1; cdr3_length: 15; d_call: TRBD2; clone_size: many; v_call: TRBV5-1; cdr3_aa: CASSPGTSVYNEQFF; cdr3_nt: TGCGCCAGCAGCCCCGGGACTAGCGTGTACAATGAGCAGTTCTTC
j_call: TRBJ2-1; cdr3_length: 15; d_call: TRBD2; clone_size: few; v_call: TRBV6-2/TRBV6-3; cdr3_aa: CASSRSSGRYNEQFF; cdr3_nt: TGTGCCAGCAGCCGATCTAGCGGGAGATACAATGAGCAGTTCTTC
j_call: TRBJ2-1; cdr3_length: 18; d_call: TRBD2; clone_size: many; v_call: TRBV7-2; cdr3_aa: CASSLAWSSGSGINEQFF; cdr3_nt: TGTGCCAGCAGCTTAGCGTGGTCTAGCGGGAGCGGTATAAATGAGCAGTTCTTC
j_call: TRBJ2-1; cdr3_length: 14; d_call: TRBD2; clone_size: few; v_call: TRBV12-3/TRBV12-4; cdr3_aa: CASIVYGGLNEQFF; cdr3_nt: TGTGCCAGCATAGTTTACGGGGGGTTGAATGAGCAGTTCTTC
j_call: TRBJ1-6; cdr3_length: 15; d_call: -; clone_size: -; v_call: TRBV25-1; cdr3_aa: CASSDKGKYNSPLHF; cdr3_nt: TGTGCCAGCAGTGACAAGGGGAAATATAATTCACCCCTCCACTTT
j_call: TRBJ2-7; cdr3_length: 15; d_call: -; clone_size: -; v_call: TRBV4-3; cdr3_aa: CASSQDIFTGSDPYF; cdr3_nt: TGCGCCAGCAGCCAAGATATTTTTACGGGCAGCGATCCGTACTTC
j_call: TRBJ2-2; cdr3_length: 14; d_call: -; clone_size: -; v_call: TRBV11-2; cdr3_aa: CASSSSTDTGELFF; cdr3_nt: TGTGCCAGCAGCTCATCGACTGACACCGGGGAGCTGTTTTTT
j_call: TRBJ2-4; cdr3_length: 17; d_call: TRBD2; clone_size: few; v_call: TRBV9; cdr3_aa: CASSVGGLAGGQGIQYF; cdr3_nt: TGTGCCAGCAGCGTAGGGGGACTAGCGGGAGGGCAAGGCATTCAGTACTTC
j_call: TRBJ1-2; cdr3_length: 15; d_call: TRBD1; clone_size: few; v_call: TRBV14; cdr3_aa: CASSPTFTGGYGYTF; cdr3_nt: TGTGCCAGCAGCCCCACCTTCACAGGGGGCTATGGCTACACCTTC
j_call: TRBJ1-1; cdr3_length: 15; d_call: TRBD1; clone_size: many; v_call: TRBV29-1; cdr3_aa: CSVEQNRGMNTEAFF; cdr3_nt: TGCAGCGTTGAACAAAACAGGGGGATGAACACTGAAGCTTTCTTT
j_call: TRBJ2-7; cdr3_length: 14; d_call: -; clone_size: few; v_call: TRBV20-1; cdr3_aa: CSARDGRATYEQYF; cdr3_nt: TGCAGTGCTAGAGACGGCAGGGCGACCTACGAGCAGTACTTC
j_call: TRBJ1-5; cdr3_length: 15; d_call: -; clone_size: -; v_call: TRBV20-1; cdr3_aa: CSARPIEGANQPQHF; cdr3_nt: TGCAGTGCTAGACCTATTGAAGGGGCTAATCAGCCCCAGCATTTT